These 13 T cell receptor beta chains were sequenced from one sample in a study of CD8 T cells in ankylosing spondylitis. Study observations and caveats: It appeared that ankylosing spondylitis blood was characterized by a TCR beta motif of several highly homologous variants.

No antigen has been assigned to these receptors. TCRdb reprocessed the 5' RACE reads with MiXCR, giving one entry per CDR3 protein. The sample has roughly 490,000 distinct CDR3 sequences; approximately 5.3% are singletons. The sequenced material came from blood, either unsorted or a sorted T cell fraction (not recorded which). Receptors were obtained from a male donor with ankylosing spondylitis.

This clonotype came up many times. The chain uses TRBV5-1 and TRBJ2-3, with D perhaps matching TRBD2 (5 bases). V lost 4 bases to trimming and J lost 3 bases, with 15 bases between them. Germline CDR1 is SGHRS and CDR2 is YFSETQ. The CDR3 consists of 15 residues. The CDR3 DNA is TGCGCCAGCAGCGAGGGCTCCTGGTTTACAGATACGCAGTATTTT. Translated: CASSEGSWFTDTQYF.

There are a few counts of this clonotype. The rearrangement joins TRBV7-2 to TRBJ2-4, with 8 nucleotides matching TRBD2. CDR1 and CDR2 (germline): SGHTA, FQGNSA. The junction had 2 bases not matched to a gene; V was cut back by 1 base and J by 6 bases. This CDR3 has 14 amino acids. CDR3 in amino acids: CASSLVSGGNIQYF. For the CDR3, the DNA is TGTGCCAGCAGCTTAGTAAGCGGGGGAAACATTCAGTACTTC. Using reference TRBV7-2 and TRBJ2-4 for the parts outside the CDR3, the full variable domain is GAGVSQSPSNKVTEKGKDVELRCDPISGHTALYWYRQSLGQGLEFLIYFQGNSAPDKSGLPSDRFSAERTGGSVSTLTIQRTQQEDSAVYLCASSLVSGGNIQYFGAGTRLSVL.

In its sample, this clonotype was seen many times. CDR3: CASASERGRHTQYF. The CDR3 DNA reads as TGTGCCAGCGCCTCTGAACGGGGGCGACATACGCAGTATTTT. The rearrangement uses TRBV27 and TRBJ2-3; D possibly matches TRBD1 or TRBD2 (6 bases each). This CDR3 spans 14 amino acids. CDR1 and CDR2 from the germline V gene are MNHEY and SMNVEV (reference sequence). The V end lost 8 bases, the J end lost 7 bases, and 19 bases lay between the germline ends.

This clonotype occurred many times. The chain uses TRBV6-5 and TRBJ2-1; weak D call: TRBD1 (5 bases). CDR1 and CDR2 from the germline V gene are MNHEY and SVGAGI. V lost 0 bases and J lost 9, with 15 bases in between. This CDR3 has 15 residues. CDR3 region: CASSYSGQGWAEQFF. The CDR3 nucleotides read TGTGCCAGCAGTTACTCGGGGCAGGGATGGGCTGAGCAGTTCTTC.

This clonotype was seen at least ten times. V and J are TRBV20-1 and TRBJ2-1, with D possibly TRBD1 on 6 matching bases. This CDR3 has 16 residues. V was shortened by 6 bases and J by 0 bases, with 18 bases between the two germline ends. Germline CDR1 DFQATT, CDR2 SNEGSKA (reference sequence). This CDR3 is CSAETLQGPSYNEQFF. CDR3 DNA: TGCAGTGCCGAGACCCTACAGGGTCCCTCCTACAATGAGCAGTTCTTC.

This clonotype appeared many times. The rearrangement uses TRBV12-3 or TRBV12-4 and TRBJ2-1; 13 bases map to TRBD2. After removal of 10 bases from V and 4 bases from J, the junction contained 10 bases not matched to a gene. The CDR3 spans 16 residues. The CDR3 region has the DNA TGTGCCACCCAGACTAGCGGGGGGATTATTTACAATGAGCAGTTCTTC. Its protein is CATQTSGGIIYNEQFF.

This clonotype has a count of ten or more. CDR3 sequence: CASPGGPNSPLHF. In DNA, the CDR3 is TGTGCCAGCCCGGGAGGTCCTAATTCACCCCTCCACTTT. The rearrangement links TRBV27 to TRBJ1-6; no firm D call. Trimming took 8 bases from V and 6 from J, leaving 11 bases between them. Germline assignment: CDR1 MNHEY and CDR2 SMNVEV (reference sequence). The CDR3 spans 13 residues.

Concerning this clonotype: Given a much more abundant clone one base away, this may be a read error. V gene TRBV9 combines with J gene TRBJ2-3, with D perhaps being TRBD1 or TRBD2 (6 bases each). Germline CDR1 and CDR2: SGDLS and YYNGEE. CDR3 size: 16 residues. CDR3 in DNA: TGTGCCAGCAGCGTAGAGGGGGGCGCCGGAATAGATACGCCGTATTTT. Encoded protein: CASSVEGGAGIDTPYF.

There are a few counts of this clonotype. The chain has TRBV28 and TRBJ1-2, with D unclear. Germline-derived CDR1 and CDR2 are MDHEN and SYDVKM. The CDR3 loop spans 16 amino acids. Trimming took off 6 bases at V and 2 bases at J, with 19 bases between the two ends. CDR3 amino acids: CASRPRRALINYGYTF. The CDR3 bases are TGTGCCAGCAGACCGAGAAGGGCCCTGATCAACTATGGCTACACCTTC.

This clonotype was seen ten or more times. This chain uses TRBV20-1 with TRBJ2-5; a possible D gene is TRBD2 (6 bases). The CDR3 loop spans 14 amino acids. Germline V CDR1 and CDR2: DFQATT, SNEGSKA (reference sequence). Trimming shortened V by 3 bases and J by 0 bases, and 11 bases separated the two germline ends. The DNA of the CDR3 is TGCAGTGCTAGCGGGAGCCAGTACCAAGAGACCCAGTACTTC. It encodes CSASGSQYQETQYF.

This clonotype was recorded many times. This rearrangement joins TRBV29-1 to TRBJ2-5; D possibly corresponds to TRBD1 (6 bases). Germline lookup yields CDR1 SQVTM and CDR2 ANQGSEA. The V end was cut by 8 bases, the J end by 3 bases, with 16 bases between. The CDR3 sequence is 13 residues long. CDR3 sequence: CSTLGQPEETQYF. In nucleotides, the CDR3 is TGCAGCACCCTCGGACAGCCCGAAGAGACCCAGTACTTC.

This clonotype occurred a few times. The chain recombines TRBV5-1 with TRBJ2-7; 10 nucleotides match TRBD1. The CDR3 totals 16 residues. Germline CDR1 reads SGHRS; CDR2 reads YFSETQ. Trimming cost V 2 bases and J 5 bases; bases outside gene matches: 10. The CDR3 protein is CASSFLPGQGNHEQYF. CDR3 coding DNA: TGCGCCAGCAGCTTTCTACCGGGACAGGGGAACCACGAGCAGTACTTC.

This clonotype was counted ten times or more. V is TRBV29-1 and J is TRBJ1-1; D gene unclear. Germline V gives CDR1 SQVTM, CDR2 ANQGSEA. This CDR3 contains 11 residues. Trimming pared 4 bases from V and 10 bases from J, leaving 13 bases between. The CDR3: CSVVGRQAAFF. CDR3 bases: TGCAGCGTTGTAGGCCGTCAGGCAGCTTTCTTT.